The rows below give T cell receptor beta chains drawn from one sample of a study of somatic mutations in cytotoxic T cells in rheumatoid arthritis. Assay: immunoSEQ multiplex PCR; the TCRdb copy retains only in-frame clones and omits some. This sample yields roughly 13,000 clones, of which around 76% are seen a single time; less than 35% belongs to the top ten. Sequenced material: CD8+ T cells sorted from blood. The receptors here all came from an adult with rheumatoid arthritis. Each CDR3 is given with its conserved first and last residue. The order of the fields is V gene, J gene, D gene, CDR3 protein, CDR3 DNA. D genes are given only for firm matches.

V: TRBV30; J: TRBJ1-2; D: TRBD1; CDR3: CACSGTGRIYTF; DNA: TGTGCCTGTTCCGGGACAGGCAGAATCTACACCTTC
V: TRBV6-1; J: TRBJ2-2; D: .; CDR3: CAGLARNTGELFF; DNA: TGTGCGGGACTGGCCAGAAACACCGGGGAGCTGTTTTTT
V: TRBV29-1; J: TRBJ1-4; D: TRBD1; CDR3: CSVARVTGGVTTNEKLFF; DNA: TGCAGCGTTGCGAGGGTGACAGGGGGAGTTACAACTAATGAAAAACTGTTTTTT
V: TRBV6-6; J: TRBJ1-2; D: .; CDR3: CASSYGLGLEGYTF; DNA: TGTGCCAGCAGTTACGGGCTTGGCCTTGAAGGCTACACCTTC
V: TRBV14; J: TRBJ2-3; D: TRBD1; CDR3: CASSRDRGLNDTQYF; DNA: TGTGCCAGCAGCCGGGACAGGGGGCTGAACGATACGCAGTATTTT
V: TRBV5-4; J: TRBJ2-7; D: .; CDR3: CASSLGPPSSYEQYF; DNA: TGTGCCAGCAGCTTGGGACCGCCGAGCTCCTACGAGCAGTACTTC
V: TRBV9; J: TRBJ2-3; D: .; CDR3: CASSVDGGTDTQYF; DNA: TGTGCCAGCAGCGTAGACGGGGGCACAGATACGCAGTATTTT
V: TRBV27; J: TRBJ2-3; D: .; CDR3: CASSLYAGSVADTQYF; DNA: TGTGCCAGCAGTTTATATGCGGGATCCGTGGCAGATACGCAGTATTTT
V: TRBV19; J: TRBJ1-1; D: TRBD1; CDR3: CASRPGTGNGAEAFF; DNA: TGTGCCAGTCGTCCCGGGACAGGGAACGGCGCTGAAGCTTTCTTT
V: TRBV28; J: TRBJ2-2; D: TRBD1; CDR3: CASSVSGQFNTGELFF; DNA: TGTGCCAGCAGTGTCTCGGGACAGTTTAACACCGGGGAGCTGTTTTTT
V: TRBV7-6; J: TRBJ2-3; D: TRBD2; CDR3: CASSLGASGGPGDTQYF; DNA: TGTGCCAGCAGCTTAGGGGCTAGCGGGGGGCCGGGGGATACGCAGTATTTT
V: TRBV7-6; J: TRBJ1-1; D: TRBD1; CDR3: CASSSTTGDRTEAFF; DNA: TGTGCCAGCAGCTCTACGACAGGGGATCGTACTGAAGCTTTCTTT
V: TRBV9; J: TRBJ1-5; D: .; CDR3: CASSERGSGNQPQHF; DNA: TGTGCCAGCAGCGAGAGAGGTTCGGGCAATCAGCCCCAGCATTTT
V: TRBV4-2; J: TRBJ2-1; D: .; CDR3: CASGRVPSYNEQFF; DNA: TGTGCCAGCGGGCGGGTACCCTCCTACAATGAGCAGTTCTTC
V: TRBV4-1; J: TRBJ1-2; D: .; CDR3: CASSPRTVYGYTF; DNA: TGCGCCAGCAGCCCTAGGACAGTTTATGGCTACACCTTC
V: TRBV11-1; J: TRBJ2-5; D: TRBD2; CDR3: CASSLTSANQETQYF; DNA: TGTGCCAGCAGCTTGACTAGCGCGAACCAAGAGACCCAGTACTTC